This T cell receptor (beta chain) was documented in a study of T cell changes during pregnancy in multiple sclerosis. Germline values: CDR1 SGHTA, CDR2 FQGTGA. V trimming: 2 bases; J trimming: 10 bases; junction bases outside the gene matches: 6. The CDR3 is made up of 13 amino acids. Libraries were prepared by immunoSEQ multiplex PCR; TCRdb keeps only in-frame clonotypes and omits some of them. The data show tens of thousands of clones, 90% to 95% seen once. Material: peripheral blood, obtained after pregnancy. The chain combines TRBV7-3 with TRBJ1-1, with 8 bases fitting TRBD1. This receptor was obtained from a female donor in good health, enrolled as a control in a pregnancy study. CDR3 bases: TGTGCCAGCAGCTTAGTCGGTCAGGGGGCAGCTTTCTTT. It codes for CASSLVGQGAAFF. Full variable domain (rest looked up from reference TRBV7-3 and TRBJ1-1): GAGVSQTPSNKVTEKGKYVELRCDPISGHTALYWYRQSLGQGPEFLIYFQGTGAADDSGLPNDRFFAVRPEGSVSTLKIQRTERGDSAVYLCASSLVGQGAAFFGQGTRLTVV.